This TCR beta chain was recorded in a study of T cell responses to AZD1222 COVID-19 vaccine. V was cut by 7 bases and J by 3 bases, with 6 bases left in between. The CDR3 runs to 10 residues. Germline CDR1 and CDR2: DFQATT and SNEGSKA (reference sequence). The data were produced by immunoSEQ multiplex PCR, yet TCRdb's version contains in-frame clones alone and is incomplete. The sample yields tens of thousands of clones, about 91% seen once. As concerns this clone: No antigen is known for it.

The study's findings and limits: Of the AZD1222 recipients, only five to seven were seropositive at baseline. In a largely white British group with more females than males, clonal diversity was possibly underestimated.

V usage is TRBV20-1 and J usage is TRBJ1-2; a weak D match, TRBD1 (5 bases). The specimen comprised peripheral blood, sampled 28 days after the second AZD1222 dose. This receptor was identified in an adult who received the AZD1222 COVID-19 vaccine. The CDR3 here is CSVRDYGYTF. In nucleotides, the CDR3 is TGCAGTGTCAGGGACTATGGCTACACCTTC.